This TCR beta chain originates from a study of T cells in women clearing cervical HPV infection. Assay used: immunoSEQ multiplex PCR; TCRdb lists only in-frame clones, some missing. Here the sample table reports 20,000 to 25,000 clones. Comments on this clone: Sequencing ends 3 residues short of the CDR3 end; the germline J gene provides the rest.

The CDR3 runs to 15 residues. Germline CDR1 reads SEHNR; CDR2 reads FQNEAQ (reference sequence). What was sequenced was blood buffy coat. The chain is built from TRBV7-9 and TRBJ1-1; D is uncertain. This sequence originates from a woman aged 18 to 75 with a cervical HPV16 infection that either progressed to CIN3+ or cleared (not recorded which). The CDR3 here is CASSSTAGGWETAFF. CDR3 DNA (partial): TGTGCCAGCAGCTCGACTGCGGGAGGGTGGGAGACA.